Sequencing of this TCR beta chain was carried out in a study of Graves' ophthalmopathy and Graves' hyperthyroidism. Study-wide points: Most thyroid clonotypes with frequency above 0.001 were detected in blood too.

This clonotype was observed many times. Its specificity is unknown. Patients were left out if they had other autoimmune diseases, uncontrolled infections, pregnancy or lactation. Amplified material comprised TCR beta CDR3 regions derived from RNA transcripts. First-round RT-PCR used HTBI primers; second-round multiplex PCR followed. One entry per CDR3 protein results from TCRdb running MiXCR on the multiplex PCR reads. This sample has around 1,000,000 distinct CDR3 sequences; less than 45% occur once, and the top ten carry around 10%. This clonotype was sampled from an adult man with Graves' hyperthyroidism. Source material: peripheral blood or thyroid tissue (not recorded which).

CDR3 nucleotides: TGTGCCAGCAGCTTAGGGGATGCAGGAAGGTCGCCCCTCCACTTT. Translation gives CASSLGDAGRSPLHF. This sequence joins TRBV11-2 and TRBJ1-6; D unresolved. The CDR3 contains 15 residues. The germline CDR1 and CDR2 sequences are SGHAT and FQNNGV. V gave up 1 base and J gave up 13 bases, with 17 bases separating them.